These T cell receptor beta chains were read from a single sample in a study of OX40 agonist ivuxolimab in advanced cancers. TCRdb's table, derived via immunoSEQ multiplex PCR, lists solely in-frame clones and lacks some. The data show about 26,000 clones, approximately 80% seen once. The source was CD4+ or CD8+ T cells sorted from blood, collected in a trial of the OX40 agonist ivuxolimab. The origin of the receptors is an adult with an advanced solid tumor such as melanoma, head and neck, liver or kidney cancer. Both conserved end residues are part of each CDR3. Fields, in order: clone size, J gene, D gene, V gene, CDR3 DNA, CDR3 protein. D genes are given only for firm matches. A clone size is listed for some rows: how often the clone was seen (once, few, many), or a class if it is expanded.

- TRBJ2-7 TRBD2 TRBV11-1 TGTGCCAGCAGCTTTCAGGGAGGGAGCTCCTACGAGCAGTACTTC CASSFQGGSSYEQYF
- TRBJ1-5 - TRBV6-1 TGTGCCAGCAGTGAGGTGGGGGGGGTTGATGGTCAGCCCCAGCATTTT CASSEVGGVDGQPQHF
- TRBJ2-5 - TRBV9 TGTGCCAGCACCCCAGGGGGGGCCCAAGAGACCCAGTACTTC CASTPGGAQETQYF
few TRBJ1-1 - TRBV11-2 TGTGCCAGCAGCTTAGCCGGGACTGAAGCTTTCTTT CASSLAGTEAFF
- TRBJ1-5 TRBD1 TRBV7-6 TGTGCCAGCAGCTTACGGACAGGGGGCTATAATCAGCCCCAGCATTTT CASSLRTGGYNQPQHF
- TRBJ2-2 - TRBV2 TGCGCCAGCAGTGAGCAGGGGCCTAACACCGGGGAGCTGTTTTTT CASSEQGPNTGELFF
medium-sized TRBJ1-5 - TRBV19 TGTGCCAGTAGTACCACCCCAGCTTGGGGTCAGCCCCAGCATTTT CASSTTPAWGQPQHF
- TRBJ1-2 - TRBV4-2 TGTGCCAGCAGCCCGAACGGACAGCTCGGATCCTATGGCTACACCTTC CASSPNGQLGSYGYTF
few TRBJ2-7 TRBD1 TRBV30 TGTGCCTGGAGCACCCAGACAGGGGTTAGCGAGCAGTACTTC CAWSTQTGVSEQYF
- TRBJ1-2 - TRBV5-1 TGCGCCAGCAGCTTACAGGGAGATGGCTACACCTTC CASSLQGDGYTF
- TRBJ2-1 TRBD2 TRBV4-3 TGCGCCAGCAGCCAAGGTGGACTAGCGGGGGGACATGAGCAGTTCTTC CASSQGGLAGGHEQFF
- TRBJ2-3 - TRBV7-6 TGTGCCAGCAGCCCGCAGATGACAGATACGCAGTATTTT CASSPQMTDTQYF
once TRBJ2-5 TRBD1 TRBV5-4 TGTGCCAGCAGCTTCACAGGGGAAGAGACCCAGTACTTC CASSFTGEETQYF
- TRBJ1-1 - TRBV19 TGTGCCAGTAGTAGAGGTATGGGGGCCGTTGGGACTGAAGCTTTCTTT CASSRGMGAVGTEAFF
- TRBJ1-1 TRBD1 TRBV6-5 TGTGCCAGCAGAAGACAGGGGAGGGCTTTCTTT CASRRQGRAFF
- TRBJ1-2 TRBD1 TRBV9 TGTGCCAGCAGCGTAGGATTGGGACAGGGGGCCTATGGCTACACCTTC CASSVGLGQGAYGYTF
- TRBJ2-3 - TRBV5-1 TGCGCCAGCAGCTTGGTCCCAGACACAGATACGCAGTATTTT CASSLVPDTDTQYF
- TRBJ1-1 - TRBV10-3 TGTGCCATCAGTGAAAGGGGACAAGGGGGAACTGAAGCTTTCTTT CAISERGQGGTEAFF
- TRBJ2-1 TRBD1 TRBV2 TGTGCCAGCAGTGCGGACAGGGGGCCATCCAATGAGCAGTTCTTC CASSADRGPSNEQFF
- TRBJ2-3 TRBD1 TRBV6-1 TGTGCCAGCAGTGCCAAAGGACAGGGGGCGGTGGATACGCAGTATTTT CASSAKGQGAVDTQYF
- TRBJ2-7 - TRBV5-4 TGTGCCAGCAGCTTGAGGGACGGCAACTCCTACGAGCAGTACTTC CASSLRDGNSYEQYF
- TRBJ1-6 - TRBV4-3 TGCGCCAGCAGCCAAGATTGGAGGGCACCGAGCTCCTATAATTCACCCCTCCACTTT CASSQDWRAPSSYNSPLHF
- TRBJ1-3 - TRBV5-4 TGTGCCAGCAGCTTGGACACGGCCTCTGGAAACACCATATATTTT CASSLDTASGNTIYF
- TRBJ2-3 - TRBV25-1 TGTGCCAGCAGTGAACCCCCGCCGGCTAGCTCTACGCAGTATTTT CASSEPPPASSTQYF
- TRBJ1-1 TRBD1 TRBV28 TGTGCCAGCAGGGGACCGGGACAGGGGAGCACTGAAGCTTTCTTT CASRGPGQGSTEAFF
- TRBJ1-3 - TRBV11-2 TGTGCCAGCAGCTCTACTTCCCTAAACACCATATATTTT CASSSTSLNTIYF
- TRBJ1-1 - TRBV19 TGTGCCAGTAGTTCACCGGGAAGTAGAACTGAAGCTTTCTTT CASSSPGSRTEAFF
few TRBJ1-2 - TRBV13 TGTGCCAGCAGCTTACGCCGGGTCCCTAACTATGGCTACACCTTC CASSLRRVPNYGYTF
- TRBJ1-1 - TRBV7-2 TGTGCCAGCAGCTTAGAGTTGCGCTCTGAAGCTTTCTTT CASSLELRSEAFF
- TRBJ1-6 - TRBV5-4 TGTGCCAGCAGCCCGGACAGCTTAGCTTCACCCCTCCACTTT CASSPDSLASPLHF
- TRBJ2-2 TRBD1 TRBV5-1 TGCGCCAGCAGCTTGGGGTCAGGGGGATTGTTGACCGGGGAGCTGTTTTTT CASSLGSGGLLTGELFF
- TRBJ2-7 TRBD1 TRBV29-1 TGCAGCGCTACCAGGGGGACCTACGAGCAGTACTTC CSATRGTYEQYF
- TRBJ2-1 TRBD2 TRBV5-6 TGTGCCAGCAGCTTCGGACTAGCGGGGCATCCGAATGAGCAGTTCTTC CASSFGLAGHPNEQFF
- TRBJ1-1 TRBD1 TRBV6-1 TGTGCCAGCAGTGTTTCAGGGGGCGGGACTGAAGCTTTCTTT CASSVSGGGTEAFF
- TRBJ1-2 - TRBV27 TGTGCCAGCAGTTTAGGTTTCTCGAGTTTTAACTATGGCTACACCTTC CASSLGFSSFNYGYTF
once TRBJ1-3 - TRBV21-1 TGTGCCAGCAGCAAGTGCCCACAGGGGTCTGGAAACACCATATATTTT CASSKCPQGSGNTIYF
- TRBJ2-3 TRBD1 TRBV5-4 TGTGCCAGCAGCTTGGACAGGGGATACACAGATACGCAGTATTTT CASSLDRGYTDTQYF
once TRBJ1-2 TRBD1 TRBV7-3 TGTGCCAGCAGCCCTACAGGGGGCTCTAACTATGGCTACACCTTC CASSPTGGSNYGYTF
few TRBJ1-6 TRBD1 TRBV14 TGTGCCAGCAGCCTACGACAGGGGTTTCCCCTCCACTTT CASSLRQGFPLHF
few TRBJ2-3 TRBD2 TRBV2 TGTGCCAGCAGTGATTGGGCTAGCGGGGTTGTAGATACGCAGTATTTT CASSDWASGVVDTQYF
- TRBJ2-4 - TRBV11-1 TGTGCCAGCAGCTTAGGCAGGGAATTTAACATTCAGTACTTC CASSLGREFNIQYF
- TRBJ1-6 - TRBV14 TGTGCCAGCAGCCAAGATTTCCGGAATTCACCCCTCCACTTT CASSQDFRNSPLHF
- TRBJ2-5 - TRBV11-3 TGTGCCAGCAGCATCCGACAGGCGCAAGAGACCCAGTACTTC CASSIRQAQETQYF
- TRBJ2-4 - TRBV18 TGTGCCAGCTCACCACCGCAGGGAAGCCAAGCCAAAAACATTCAGTACTTC CASSPPQGSQAKNIQYF
- TRBJ2-3 - TRBV27 TGTGCCAGCAGGCGGACAAGGGCCACAGATACGCAGTATTTT CASRRTRATDTQYF
- TRBJ2-2 - TRBV7-9 TGTGCCAGCACCCTAATTACCGGGGGCGGGAGCACCGGGGAGCTGTTTTTT CASTLITGGGSTGELFF
- TRBJ1-1 TRBD1 TRBV5-1 TGCGCCAGCAGCTCAACGGGCGGACAGGGGCCTGAAGCTTTCTTT CASSSTGGQGPEAFF
- TRBJ2-3 TRBD2 TRBV6-5 TGTGCCAGCGGGAGGGCAACTAGCACAGATACGCAGTATTTT CASGRATSTDTQYF
- TRBJ2-4 TRBD2 TRBV27 TGTGCCAGCAGTTTACTAGCGGGGGCTGTAGCCAAAAACATTCAGTACTTC CASSLLAGAVAKNIQYF